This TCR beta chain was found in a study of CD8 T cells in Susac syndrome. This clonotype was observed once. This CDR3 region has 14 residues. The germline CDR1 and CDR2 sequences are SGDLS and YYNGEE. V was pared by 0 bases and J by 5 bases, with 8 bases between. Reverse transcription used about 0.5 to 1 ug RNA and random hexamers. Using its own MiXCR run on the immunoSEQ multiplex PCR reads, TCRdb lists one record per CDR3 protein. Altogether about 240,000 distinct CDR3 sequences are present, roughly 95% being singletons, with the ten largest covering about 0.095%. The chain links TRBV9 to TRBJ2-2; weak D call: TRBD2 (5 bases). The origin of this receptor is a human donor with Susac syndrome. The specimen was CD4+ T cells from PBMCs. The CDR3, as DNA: TGTGCCAGCAGCGTAGCGAGGGTAACCGGGGAGCTGTTTTTT. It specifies CASSVARVTGELFF. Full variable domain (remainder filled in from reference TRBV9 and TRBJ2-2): DSGVTQTPKHLITATGQRVTLRCSPRSGDLSVYWYQQSLDQGLQFLIQYYNGEERAKGNILERFSAQQFPDLHSELNLSSLELGDSALYFCASSVARVTGELFFGEGSRLTVL.